The clone carrying this T cell receptor beta chain is medium-sized in the sample. The V end was cut by 2 bases, the J end by 4 bases, with 9 bases between. CDR3 size: 14 residues. CDR1 and CDR2 from the germline V gene are SGHRS and YFSETQ. The data stem from a study of prognosis after radiotherapy for stage I lung cancer. Researchers used two-round multiplex PCR to amplify TCR beta CDR3 starting from genomic DNA. The use of primers specific to each TRBV and TRBJ gene characterized first-round PCR. TCRdb re-analysed the multiplex PCR reads in MiXCR, keeping a single row per CDR3 protein. Seen here are approximately 13,000 distinct CDR3 sequences, around a third observed once, and the top ten hold approximately 30%.

This chain uses TRBV5-1 with TRBJ2-2, with D possibly TRBD2 on 6 matching bases. Sequencing was performed on PBMCs, taken before or after stereotactic body radiation therapy (not recorded which). This TCR derives from a donor over 45 with non-small cell lung cancer. CDR3 region: CASSLTSSTGELFF. In DNA, the CDR3 is TGCGCCAGCAGCTTAACTAGCAGCACCGGGGAGCTGTTTTTT.